This is a list of T cell receptor beta chains from one sample in a study of blood T cell repertoires in COVID-19. The data were produced by immunoSEQ multiplex PCR, yet TCRdb's version contains in-frame clones alone and is incomplete. The sample includes 250,000 to 300,000 clones, roughly 87% seen only once; the top ten take roughly 2.2%. Sequenced sample: peripheral blood. These receptors all stem from a woman in her forties or fifties who had recovered from COVID-19. CDR3s include the opening cysteine and the closing phenylalanine or tryptophan. Each record gives: CDR3 length, D gene, V gene, clone size, J gene, CDR3 DNA, CDR3 protein. A D gene is named only where the DNA matches it firmly. Some rows have no size entry. The others give once, few or many, or a class for an expanded clone.

cdr3_length: 16
d_call: TRBD2
v_call: TRBV4-1
clone_size: -
j_call: TRBJ2-2
cdr3_nt: TGCGCCAGCAGCCCCCTAGCGGGAGGCTCCACCGGGGAGCTGTTTTTT
cdr3_aa: CASSPLAGGSTGELFF

cdr3_length: 13
d_call: -
v_call: TRBV19
clone_size: -
j_call: TRBJ2-1
cdr3_nt: TGTGCCAGTAGTATGAGTGAGGTCGGGGAGCAGTTCTTC
cdr3_aa: CASSMSEVGEQFF

cdr3_length: 13
d_call: -
v_call: TRBV18
clone_size: -
j_call: TRBJ2-7
cdr3_nt: TGTGCCAGCTCACCACGGGCCAGCTACGAGCAGTACTTC
cdr3_aa: CASSPRASYEQYF

cdr3_length: 15
d_call: -
v_call: TRBV30
clone_size: -
j_call: TRBJ1-5
cdr3_nt: TGTGCCTGGAGTGGGACAGCGATGAGCAATCAGCCCCAGCATTTT
cdr3_aa: CAWSGTAMSNQPQHF

cdr3_length: 15
d_call: -
v_call: TRBV6-1
clone_size: -
j_call: TRBJ1-2
cdr3_nt: TGTGCCAGCAGTGAACGGGGAGTCATTAACTATGGCTACACCTTC
cdr3_aa: CASSERGVINYGYTF

cdr3_length: 16
d_call: -
v_call: TRBV9
clone_size: -
j_call: TRBJ2-3
cdr3_nt: TGTGCCAGCAGCCTAGGGAGGACTACTAGGACAGATACGCAGTATTTT
cdr3_aa: CASSLGRTTRTDTQYF

cdr3_length: 14
d_call: -
v_call: TRBV3-1/TRBV3-2
clone_size: -
j_call: TRBJ2-7
cdr3_nt: TGTGCCAGCAGCCAAGAGTTAAGGGGGGGCGAGCAGTACTTC
cdr3_aa: CASSQELRGGEQYF

cdr3_length: 16
d_call: -
v_call: TRBV21-1
clone_size: -
j_call: TRBJ2-4
cdr3_nt: TGTGCCAGCACCAAAAGGGACAGTTCAGCCAAAAACATTCAGTACTTC
cdr3_aa: CASTKRDSSAKNIQYF

cdr3_length: 15
d_call: TRBD2
v_call: TRBV29-1
clone_size: -
j_call: TRBJ2-3
cdr3_nt: TGCAGCGTTGACGGAGGAGCGGGGGGACCAGATACGCAGTATTTT
cdr3_aa: CSVDGGAGGPDTQYF

cdr3_length: 14
d_call: -
v_call: TRBV5-1
clone_size: few
j_call: TRBJ1-1
cdr3_nt: TGCGCCAGCAGCTTGGTAGGGGAGAACACTGAAGCTTTCTTT
cdr3_aa: CASSLVGENTEAFF

cdr3_length: 16
d_call: TRBD1
v_call: TRBV14
clone_size: -
j_call: TRBJ1-6
cdr3_nt: TGTGCCAGCAGCCAAGGGACAGGATTCTATAATTCACCCCTCCACTTT
cdr3_aa: CASSQGTGFYNSPLHF

cdr3_length: 13
d_call: -
v_call: TRBV25-1
clone_size: -
j_call: TRBJ2-3
cdr3_nt: TGTGCCAGCAGTGAACTCCCCGGGGGTACGCAGTATTTT
cdr3_aa: CASSELPGGTQYF

cdr3_length: 14
d_call: -
v_call: TRBV7-8
clone_size: -
j_call: TRBJ1-1
cdr3_nt: TGTGCCAGCAGCGGAGACTCTCCGAACACTGAAGCTTTCTTT
cdr3_aa: CASSGDSPNTEAFF

cdr3_length: 15
d_call: -
v_call: TRBV10-3
clone_size: -
j_call: TRBJ1-2
cdr3_nt: TGTGCCATCAGTGAATCCCGCATGAGGTACTATGGCTACACCTTC
cdr3_aa: CAISESRMRYYGYTF

cdr3_length: 13
d_call: -
v_call: TRBV19
clone_size: -
j_call: TRBJ1-2
cdr3_nt: TGTGCCAGTAGGCAAGGGGTATTGTATGGCTACACCTTC
cdr3_aa: CASRQGVLYGYTF